This T cell receptor beta chain emerged from a study of T cells after yellow fever vaccination. At the level of the study: Preparation used SMART-Seq v4 Ultra Low Input for the low-cell-number fractions.

This clonotype was detected only a few times. No antigen is known for it. Points from the study as a whole: Peaking faster, on day 5 versus 15, the secondary response was nonetheless weaker. In FACS-sorted repertoires, abundant clonotypes from the bulk population could appear as contaminants.

They built TCR cDNA with 5'RACE template switching, a step that put in a universal primer site and UMIs. MiXCR, run by TCRdb on the 5' RACE reads, gives a single entry per CDR3 protein. Among 250,000 to 350,000 distinct CDR3 sequences listed, roughly 9% were seen once. V dropped 3 bases and J dropped 0 bases, with 9 bases sitting between them. Germline V gene data show CDR1 as KGHSH and CDR2 as LQKENI. This CDR3 has 15 amino acids. The sample consisted of CD4+ T cells sorted from PBMCs, taken 5 days after the yellow fever booster vaccination. The receptor comes from a young man who received the YFV17D yellow fever vaccine. The rearrangement uses TRBV18 and TRBJ1-3; D gene uncertain. CDR3 DNA sequence: TGTGCCAGCTCACCGGACGTATCCTCTGGAAACACCATATATTTT. This translates into CASSPDVSSGNTIYF.